The 7 T cell receptor beta chains listed next were all sequenced from one sample in a study of beta chain features in type 1 diabetes. Expressed TCRB transcripts were sequenced after all isolated RNA was converted to cDNA. Data came from immunoSEQ multiplex PCR; TCRdb stores just in-frame clones and leaves some out. This table holds about 360,000 clones, roughly 12% found once. The sequencing sample was made of naive CD4+ T cells from blood. These receptors all stem from a man aged 18 to 29 in good health.

The chain employs TRBV30 and TRBJ2-1; 8 nucleotides agree with TRBD2. The CDR3 covers 13 residues. V lost 0 bases, J lost 7 bases, and 2 bases stayed unmatched. CDR1 and CDR2 from the germline V gene are GTSNPN and SVGIG (reference sequence). CDR3 bases: TGTGCCTGGAGTGTTGGCGGGGGGAATGAGCAGTTCTTC. As protein: CAWSVGGGNEQFF.

As regards this clone: The same CDR3 is also encoded by other DNA sequences in this sample. This rearrangement joins TRBV11-2 to TRBJ2-3, with D unresolved. Per germline, CDR1 SGHAT and CDR2 FQNNGV. Trimming removed 2 bases from V and 4 bases from J, with 7 bases in between. The CDR3 is made up of 13 amino acids. In DNA, the CDR3 is TGTGCCAGCAGCTTAACGGGTGCAGATACGCAGTATTTT. Its translation: CASSLTGADTQYF.

The chain combines TRBV18 with TRBJ2-7, with 8 bases identical to TRBD1. Unmatched junction bases numbered 1, after V lost 4 bases and J lost 2 bases. Germline assignment: CDR1 KGHSH and CDR2 LQKENI. The CDR3 has 13 residues. CDR3 residues: CASSRQGPYEQYF. The CDR3 DNA sequence: TGTGCCAGCTCACGACAGGGGCCCTACGAGCAGTACTTC.

The chain joins TRBV5-6 to TRBJ2-3; D possibly corresponds to TRBD2 (5 bases). Per germline, CDR1 SGHDT and CDR2 YYEEEE. The CDR3 runs to 11 residues. V lost 2 bases, J lost 11 bases, and 9 bases lay in between. In nucleotides, the CDR3 is TGTGCCAGCAGCTTAGGGAGTGGGCAGTATTTT. Translated: CASSLGSGQYF.

V and J are TRBV9 and TRBJ1-2; D perhaps matches TRBD1 (5 bases). CDR3 size: 16 residues. Trimming removed 3 bases at V and 6 bases at J, with 21 bases between. Germline CDR1 reads SGDLS; CDR2 reads YYNGEE. The CDR3 reads CASSAPLWGVGDGYTF. CDR3 in DNA: TGTGCCAGCAGCGCGCCTCTGTGGGGGGTCGGGGATGGCTACACCTTC.

This clone occurred a few times. V usage is TRBV7-8 and J usage is TRBJ2-3; no reliable D call. V was clipped by 5 bases and J by 5 bases, with 11 bases between them. Germline V gene lookup returns CDR1 SGHVS and CDR2 FQNEAQ. There are 13 residues in the CDR3. The CDR3 DNA reads TGTGCCAGCAGCGCGAACGCGGTAGATACGCAGTATTTT. It encodes CASSANAVDTQYF.

This clone has only a few counts. V usage is TRBV19 and J usage is TRBJ2-1; TRBD2 is a possible D gene (6 bases). The CDR3 runs 13 residues. V shed 1 base and J shed 10 bases, with 11 bases lying between them. The germline V gene has CDR1 LNHDA and CDR2 SQIVND (reference sequence). The CDR3 region is CASSIVGRGEQFF. The CDR3, as DNA: TGTGCCAGTAGTATAGTCGGGAGAGGGGAGCAGTTCTTC.